The clone carrying this TCR beta chain was recorded many times. Its antigen is unknown. CDR3 size: 15 residues. V was pared by 1 base and J by 0 bases, with 7 bases between. Per the germline V gene, CDR1 is LGHDT and CDR2 is YNNKEL (reference sequence). This specimen comes from a study of glioma-infiltrating T cells. Findings of the study overall: Non-neoplastic patients had below-expected tissue-blood divergence, while all gliomas exceeded expectation. Only very few CDR3 sequences appeared in both tissue and blood.

The iRepertoire nested amplicon-rescue multiplex PCR amplified TCR alpha and beta CDR3s from RNA. For one-step reverse transcription and amplification, about 90-450 ng of tissue mRNA or PBMC total RNA was used. One entry per CDR3 protein results from TCRdb running MiXCR on the multiplex PCR reads. The sample has approximately 190,000 distinct CDR3 sequences; around 32% are singletons. This chain links TRBV3-1 with TRBJ2-1, with D hard to call. The sequencing sample was made of glioma tissue, nonneoplastic brain tissue, or PBMCs (not recorded which). The TCR originated in a human donor with low-grade glioma or glioblastoma, undergoing nonglioma brain surgery, or in good health (not recorded which). This chain's CDR3 is CASSQVRSSYNEQFF. In DNA form, the CDR3 reads TGTGCCAGCAGCCAAGTCCGGAGCTCCTACAATGAGCAGTTCTTC.